These 15 T cell receptor beta chains were all obtained from the same sample, sequenced in a study of cytomegalovirus exposure and HLA in healthy donors. The PCR had 60 Vbeta and 13 Jbeta primers. Repertoires were generated with immunoSEQ multiplex PCR, while TCRdb's copy carries only in-frame clones and drops some. This table holds some 110,000 clones. The sequenced material came from PBMCs. These TCRs come from a man in his thirties or forties in good health and CMV-seronegative.

Remarks on this clone: This CDR3 is also generated by other DNA sequences in the sample. The genes are TRBV29-1 and TRBJ2-4; weak D call: TRBD1 (6 bases). The V gene's germline CDR1 is SQVTM and CDR2 ANQGSEA. V was trimmed by 5 bases and J by 12 bases, leaving 17 bases between them. The CDR3 covers 12 residues. This CDR3 reads CSVRPQGGGQYF. CDR3 nucleotide sequence: TGCAGCGTTCGCCCTCAAGGGGGTGGTCAGTACTTC.

V and J are TRBV7-2 and TRBJ2-7, with 7 bases identical to TRBD1. This CDR3 is built from 16 residues. The ends lost 5 bases at V and 4 bases at J; junction bases unmatched: 14. Per the germline V gene, CDR1 is SGHTA and CDR2 is FQGNSA. The CDR3 is CASSTNRGEYPYEQYF. The DNA for the CDR3 is TGTGCCAGCAGCACGAACAGGGGAGAATATCCTTACGAGCAGTACTTC.

The J gene is TRBJ2-7, the V gene TRBV29-1; TRBD2 might be the D (7 bases). V was pared by 6 bases and J by 7 bases, with 16 bases between. This CDR3 is built from 12 residues. CDR1 is SQVTM, CDR2 ANQGSEA, per germline. CDR3 residues: CSVGGTTREQYF. In DNA form, the CDR3 reads TGCAGCGTGGGGGGGACAACGAGGGAGCAGTACTTC.

The chain links TRBV11-2 to TRBJ2-5; possible D gene TRBD1, 5 bases. Germline loops: CDR1 SGHAT, CDR2 FQNNGV. Trimming took 3 bases from V and 2 from J, leaving 16 bases between them. The CDR3 covers 16 residues. The CDR3 DNA sequence: TGTGCCAGCAGCTTCATCCCATCCGGACAACAAGAGACCCAGTACTTC. It is translated as CASSFIPSGQQETQYF.

As for this clone: This specimen includes other DNA sequences encoding the same CDR3. The chain employs TRBV6-1 and TRBJ2-1; 10 bases align to TRBD2. The J segment lost 4 bases and the V segment lost 1 base, leaving 7 bases of the junction unmatched. The CDR3 extends over 17 amino acids. CDR1 is MNHNS, CDR2 SASEGT, per germline. The CDR3 DNA follows: TGTGCCAGCAGTGAAGAGGCTAGCGGGGGACTTTACAATGAGCAGTTCTTC. This codes for CASSEEASGGLYNEQFF.

The chain links TRBV29-1 to TRBJ2-5; maybe TRBD2 (6 bases). V lost 4 bases, J lost 2 bases, and 11 bases lay in between. CDR3 length: 13 amino acids. CDR1 and CDR2 (germline): SQVTM, ANQGSEA. The CDR3 spells CSVVSGLQETQYF. The CDR3 DNA is TGCAGCGTTGTGTCAGGACTACAAGAGACCCAGTACTTC.

The chain is built from TRBV28 and TRBJ1-5; maybe TRBD1 (6 bases). The CDR3 loop spans 15 amino acids. The germline V gene has CDR1 MDHEN and CDR2 SYDVKM. Trimming took off 1 base at V and 6 bases at J, with 13 bases between the two ends. The CDR3 is CASSLFRGGGQPQHF. The CDR3 nucleotides read TGTGCCAGCAGTTTATTTAGGGGGGGAGGTCAGCCCCAGCATTTT.

The CDR3 region has the DNA TGTGCCAGCAGCTTAGGGGGACAGCTAAACTATGGCTACACCTTC. The encoded protein is CASSLGGQLNYGYTF. The chain employs TRBV7-9 and TRBJ1-2; TRBD1 matches 7 bases. V dropped 1 base and J dropped 2; count of bases not matched to a gene: 4. Germline-derived CDR1 and CDR2 are SEHNR and FQNEAQ (reference sequence). The CDR3 is made up of 15 amino acids.

J is TRBJ2-2 and V is TRBV2; no definite D call. V lost 8 bases and J lost 4, with 11 bases in between. Looked up from germline, CDR1 is SNHLY and CDR2 is FYNNEI. The CDR3 totals 13 residues. CDR3: CASLLSLTGELFF. The CDR3, as DNA: TGTGCCAGCCTCCTATCCCTCACCGGGGAGCTGTTTTTT.

The rearrangement joins TRBV6-1 to TRBJ1-1, with D maybe TRBD1 (6 bases). The CDR3 loop spans 14 amino acids. V lost 1 base to trimming and J lost 2 bases, with 8 bases between them. Germline CDR1 is MNHNS and CDR2 is SASEGT. Here the CDR3 DNA reads TGTGCCAGCAGTGAAGGGACAGTCAACACTGAAGCTTTCTTT. It yields the protein CASSEGTVNTEAFF.

V gene TRBV6-4 combines with J gene TRBJ1-1; D is unclear. Trimming pared 2 bases from V and 1 base from J, leaving 17 bases between. CDR1 is MRHNA, CDR2 SNTAGT, per germline. The CDR3 spans 17 residues. Here the CDR3 reads CASSDPRGWERNTEAFF. In nucleotides, the CDR3 is TGTGCCAGCAGTGACCCGCGAGGGTGGGAAAGGAACACTGAAGCTTTCTTT.

The CDR3 region is CASSLGLDLREQYF. CDR3 nucleotides: TGTGCCAGCAGCCTGGGGCTCGATTTAAGGGAGCAGTACTTC. The V call is TRBV7-2, the J call TRBJ2-7; a possible D gene is TRBD1 (5 bases). The V end was cut by 5 bases, the J end by 7 bases, with 18 bases between. CDR1 is SGHTA, CDR2 FQGNSA, per germline. There are 14 residues in the CDR3.

The CDR3 sequence: CASRVGERNTEAFF. CDR3 DNA: TGTGCCAGTAGGGTCGGGGAACGGAACACTGAAGCTTTCTTT. The gene calls are TRBV19 and TRBJ1-1; D is undetermined. CDR3 size: 14 residues. V dropped 6 bases and J dropped 1 base, with 12 bases sitting between them. The germline CDR1 and CDR2 sequences are LNHDA and SQIVND (reference sequence).

The J gene is TRBJ2-5, the V gene TRBV5-1, with D possibly TRBD1 on 6 matching bases. V shed 3 bases and J shed 0 bases, with 12 bases lying between them. Germline V CDR1 and CDR2: SGHRS, YFSETQ. CDR3 size: 15 residues. The CDR3 sequence is CASSSYRDNQETQYF. The CDR3 nucleotides are TGCGCCAGCAGCTCCTACAGGGACAACCAAGAGACCCAGTACTTC. The whole variable domain, remainder taken from reference TRBV5-1 and TRBJ2-5, is KAGVTQTPRYLIKTRGQQVTLSCSPISGHRSVSWYQQTPGQGLQFLFEYFSETQRNKGNFPGRFSGRQFSNSRSEMNVSTLELGDSALYLCASSSYRDNQETQYFGPGTRLLVL.

The gene calls are TRBV4-1 and TRBJ2-7, with a tentative D call TRBD1 (6 bases). V lost 0 bases, J lost 6 bases, and 15 bases lay in between. Germline CDR1 MGHRA, CDR2 YSYEKL. This CDR3 is 15 amino acids long. The CDR3 DNA reads as TGCGCCAGCAGCCAAGACCGCCAGGGGTGGGCCGAGCAGTACTTC. Its translation: CASSQDRQGWAEQYF.